A single sample is the source of the 10 T cell receptor beta chains below, sequenced in a study of radiotherapy plus CTLA-4 blockade in lung cancer. Sequencing used immunoSEQ multiplex PCR; TCRdb keeps in-frame clones, though not all of them. Of 35,000 to 50,000 clones listed, 55% to 80% are singletons. The material was peripheral blood, obtained from a patient treated with radiotherapy plus ipilimumab. Receptor source: a human donor with non-small cell lung cancer who had a partial response to radiotherapy plus ipilimumab.

This clone showed up just a few times. The chain uses TRBV6-6 and TRBJ1-5, with TRBD1 matching 8 bases. The CDR3 sequence is 15 residues long. The trim removed 6 bases at V and 3 bases at J, leaving 7 bases unmatched. The germline V gene has CDR1 MNHNY and CDR2 SVGAGI (reference sequence). CDR3 DNA sequence: TGTGCCAGCAGCGCAACAGGGGGTTACAATCAGCCCCAGCATTTT. Amino acids: CASSATGGYNQPQHF.

The sample holds a few counts of this clone. The chain is built from TRBV5-1 and TRBJ1-2; TRBD1 aligns across 8 bases. The CDR3 runs 14 residues. Germline-derived CDR1 and CDR2 are SGHRS and YFSETQ. J was trimmed by 7 bases and V by 7 bases; bases with no gene match: 12. The CDR3 spells CASSWGQGAAGYTF. CDR3 bases: TGCGCCAGCTCCTGGGGGCAGGGGGCTGCTGGCTACACCTTC.

The J gene is TRBJ1-1, the V gene TRBV19; D perhaps matches TRBD1 (5 bases). V was cut by 4 bases and J by 8 bases, with 11 bases left in between. Germline CDR1 is LNHDA and CDR2 is SQIVND (reference sequence). The CDR3 covers 12 residues. The CDR3 region is CASSSQGTEAFF. For the CDR3, the DNA is TGTGCCAGTAGTAGCCAGGGCACCGAAGCTTTCTTT.

The rearrangement joins TRBV5-8 to TRBJ2-1; TRBD2 agrees at 8 bases. The CDR3 length is 16 residues. The V gene end was trimmed by 4 bases and the J gene end by 10 bases; junction bases not matched to a gene: 16. From germline, CDR1 is SGHTS and CDR2 YDEGEE. The CDR3 reads CASSGGGGAGELEQFF. CDR3 nucleotide sequence: TGTGCCAGCAGCGGCGGTGGAGGAGCGGGAGAGTTAGAGCAGTTCTTC.

This clone has more than one count but fewer than ten. The V call is TRBV2, the J call TRBJ2-1, with 9 bases that match TRBD2. V lost 6 bases and J lost 1; bases outside the gene matches: 4. Germline CDR1 is SNHLY and CDR2 is FYNNEI. This CDR3 is 15 amino acids long. The CDR3, as DNA: TGTGCCAGCAGGCTTAGCGGGAGTTCCTACAATGAGCAGTTCTTC. Its protein is CASRLSGSSYNEQFF.

This chain uses TRBV7-8 with TRBJ1-1; 10 nucleotides align to TRBD1. The CDR3 has 14 amino acids. V dropped 0 bases and J dropped 11; count of bases not matched to a gene: 6. Germline lookup yields CDR1 SGHVS and CDR2 FQNEAQ. CDR3 protein: CASSLATGGLWAFF. Here the CDR3 DNA reads TGTGCCAGCAGCTTAGCGACAGGGGGCCTTTGGGCTTTCTTT.

Many counts were recorded for this clone. The rearrangement links TRBV7-9 to TRBJ1-1, with 7 positions matching TRBD1. Per germline, CDR1 SEHNR and CDR2 FQNEAQ (reference sequence). Trimming at V came to 1 base and at J to 3 bases, leaving 5 bases not matched to a gene. The CDR3 is made up of 15 amino acids. In DNA, the CDR3 is TGTGCCAGCAGCTTAGGTCAGGGGGAGGACACTGAAGCTTTCTTT. This encodes CASSLGQGEDTEAFF.

This CDR3 is CASSPLGGTQANEQFF. DNA for the CDR3: TGCGCCAGCAGCCCCCTGGGCGGGACCCAGGCCAATGAGCAGTTCTTC. The chain carries TRBV4-3 and TRBJ2-1, with a weak D call TRBD2 (6 bases). V shed 4 bases and J shed 6 bases, with 19 bases lying between them. The germline V gene has CDR1 LGHNA and CDR2 YSLEER. There are 16 residues in the CDR3.

The chain uses TRBV7-9 and TRBJ2-2; weak D call: TRBD1 (6 bases). CDR1 and CDR2 (germline): SEHNR, FQNEAQ (reference sequence). V dropped 3 bases and J dropped 5 bases, with 7 bases sitting between them. This CDR3 has 13 amino acids. The CDR3 region has the DNA TGTGCCAGCAGCTTCACAGGGACCGGGGAGCTGTTTTTT. Translated: CASSFTGTGELFF.

J is TRBJ1-1 and V is TRBV5-1, with 8 bases matching TRBD1. V shed 4 bases and J 11 bases; nucleotides not matched to a gene: 7. Germline-derived CDR1 and CDR2 are SGHRS and YFSETQ. The CDR3 spans 12 residues. In DNA form, the CDR3 reads TGCGCCAGCAGCGGACAGGGCTGGGGCGCTTTCTTT. The encoded protein is CASSGQGWGAFF.